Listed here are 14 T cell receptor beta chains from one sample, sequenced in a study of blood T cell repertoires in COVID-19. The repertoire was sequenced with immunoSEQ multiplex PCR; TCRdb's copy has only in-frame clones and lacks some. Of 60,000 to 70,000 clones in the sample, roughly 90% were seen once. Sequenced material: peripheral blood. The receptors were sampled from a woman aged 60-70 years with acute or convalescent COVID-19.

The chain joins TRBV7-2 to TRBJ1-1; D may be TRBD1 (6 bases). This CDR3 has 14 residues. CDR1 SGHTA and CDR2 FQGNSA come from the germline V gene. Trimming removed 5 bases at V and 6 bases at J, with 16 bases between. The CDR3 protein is CASSLSQGIAEAFF. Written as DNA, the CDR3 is TGTGCCAGCAGCCTTTCCCAGGGGATCGCTGAAGCTTTCTTT.

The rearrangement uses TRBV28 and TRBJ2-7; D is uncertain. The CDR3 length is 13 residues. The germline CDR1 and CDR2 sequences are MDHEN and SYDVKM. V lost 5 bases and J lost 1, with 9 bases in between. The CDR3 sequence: CASSEARSYEQYV. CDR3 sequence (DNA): TGTGCCAGCAGTGAAGCGAGGTCCTACGAGCAGTACGTC.

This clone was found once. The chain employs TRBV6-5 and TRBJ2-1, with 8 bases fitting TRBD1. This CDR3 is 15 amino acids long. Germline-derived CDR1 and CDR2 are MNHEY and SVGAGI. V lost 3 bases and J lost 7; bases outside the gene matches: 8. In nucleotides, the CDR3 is TGTGCCAGCAGTTATATTACAGGGGGTAAGAATGAGCAGTTCTTC. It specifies CASSYITGGKNEQFF.

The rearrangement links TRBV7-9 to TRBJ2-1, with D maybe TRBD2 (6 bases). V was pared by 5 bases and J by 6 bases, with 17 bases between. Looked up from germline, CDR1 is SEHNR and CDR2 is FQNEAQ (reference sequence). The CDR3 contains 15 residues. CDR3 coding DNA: TGTGCCAGCAGCCGACTTGGTAGGAGGGGCAATGAGCAGTTCTTC. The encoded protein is CASSRLGRRGNEQFF.

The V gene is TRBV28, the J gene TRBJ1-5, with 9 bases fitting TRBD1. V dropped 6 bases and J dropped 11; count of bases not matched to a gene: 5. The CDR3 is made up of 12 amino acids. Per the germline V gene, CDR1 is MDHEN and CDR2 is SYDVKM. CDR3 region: CASSPGDRAQHF. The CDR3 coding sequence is TGTGCCAGCAGCCCTGGGGACAGGGCCCAGCATTTT.

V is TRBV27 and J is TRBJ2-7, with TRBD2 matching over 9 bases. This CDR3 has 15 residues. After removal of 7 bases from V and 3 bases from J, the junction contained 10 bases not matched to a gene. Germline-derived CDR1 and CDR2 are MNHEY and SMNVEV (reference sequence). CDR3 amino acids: CASKSGQRGVYEQYV. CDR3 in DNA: TGTGCCAGCAAAAGCGGGCAGCGGGGGGTCTACGAGCAGTACGTC.

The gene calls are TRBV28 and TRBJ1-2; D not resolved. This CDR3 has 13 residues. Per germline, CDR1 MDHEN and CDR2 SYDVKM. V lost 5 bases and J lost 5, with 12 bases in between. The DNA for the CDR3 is TGTGCCAGCAGTCAATTCCAGAGGTATGGCTACACCTTC. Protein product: CASSQFQRYGYTF.

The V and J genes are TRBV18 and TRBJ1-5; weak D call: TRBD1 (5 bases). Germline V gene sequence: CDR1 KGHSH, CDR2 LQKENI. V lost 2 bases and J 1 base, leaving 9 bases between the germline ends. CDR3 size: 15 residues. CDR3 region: CASSPGAGSNQPQHF. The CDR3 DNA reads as TGTGCCAGCTCACCAGGGGCTGGGAGCAATCAGCCCCAGCATTTT.

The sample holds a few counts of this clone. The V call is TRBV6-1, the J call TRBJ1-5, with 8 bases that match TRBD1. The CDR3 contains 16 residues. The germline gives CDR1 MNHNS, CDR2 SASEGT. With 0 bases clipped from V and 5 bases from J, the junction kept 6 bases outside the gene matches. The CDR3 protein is CASSEATQGAHQPQHF. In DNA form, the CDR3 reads TGTGCCAGCAGTGAAGCGACCCAGGGGGCACATCAGCCCCAGCATTTT.

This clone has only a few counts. CDR3 region: CASSSAPLAGSYEQYV. The CDR3 DNA reads as TGTGCCAGCAGCTCTGCCCCACTAGCGGGATCCTACGAGCAGTACGTC. The chain is built from TRBV5-4 and TRBJ2-7; 10 nucleotides line up with TRBD2. The V and J ends lost 3 bases and 1 base, in that order; junction bases with no gene match: 7. CDR3 length: 16 residues. CDR1 SGHNT and CDR2 YYREEE come from the germline V gene (reference sequence).

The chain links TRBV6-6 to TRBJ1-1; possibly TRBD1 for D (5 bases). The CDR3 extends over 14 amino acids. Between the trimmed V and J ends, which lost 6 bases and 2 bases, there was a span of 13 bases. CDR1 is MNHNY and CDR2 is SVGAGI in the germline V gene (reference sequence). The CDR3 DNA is TGTGCCAGCAGAACTGGGGGGGTCAACACTGAAGCTTTCTTT. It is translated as CASRTGGVNTEAFF.

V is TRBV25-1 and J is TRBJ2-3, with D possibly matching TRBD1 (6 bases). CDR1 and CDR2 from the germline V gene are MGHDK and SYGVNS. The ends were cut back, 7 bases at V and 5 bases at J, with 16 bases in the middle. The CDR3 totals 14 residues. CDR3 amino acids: CASIPGRGIDTQYF. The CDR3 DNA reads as TGTGCCAGCATCCCTGGCAGGGGTATAGATACGCAGTATTTT.

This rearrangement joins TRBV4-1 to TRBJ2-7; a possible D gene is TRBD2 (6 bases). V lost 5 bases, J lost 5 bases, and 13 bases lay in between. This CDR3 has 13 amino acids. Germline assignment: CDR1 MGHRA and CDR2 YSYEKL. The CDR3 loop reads CASSRLGLDEQYV. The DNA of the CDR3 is TGCGCCAGCAGCAGACTAGGGTTGGACGAGCAGTACGTC.

Here the CDR3 DNA reads TGTGCCAGCAGTTTTATCTCGGGGACAGGGAATCAGCCCCAGCATTTT. It yields the protein CASSFISGTGNQPQHF. This chain uses TRBV6-5 with TRBJ1-5, with 9 positions matching TRBD1. Losses at the gene ends were 4 bases for V and 4 bases for J; bases not matched to a gene: 8. The CDR3 has 16 amino acids. From germline, CDR1 is MNHEY and CDR2 SVGAGI.